This TCR beta chain was identified during a study of blood T cell repertoires in COVID-19. Trimming took 4 bases from V and 7 from J, leaving 14 bases between them. CDR1 is SQVTM, CDR2 ANQGSEA, per germline. This CDR3 is built from 13 residues. Clones were read by immunoSEQ multiplex PCR, and TCRdb kept only the in-frame ones, dropping some. The data contain 200,000 to 250,000 clones, just under 85% of them singletons. The TCR was taken from a man in his forties or fifties who had recovered from COVID-19. The V and J genes are TRBV29-1 and TRBJ2-1; a weak D match, TRBD1 (6 bases). Sequencing used PBMCs or T cells enriched from blood (not recorded which). The CDR3: CSVVWTAGNEQFF. Written as DNA, the CDR3 is TGCAGCGTTGTTTGGACAGCCGGAAATGAGCAGTTCTTC.